The 32 T cell receptor beta chains reported below all come from one sample, sequenced in a study of T cells after yellow fever vaccination. One entry per CDR3 protein results from TCRdb running MiXCR on the 5' RACE reads. The data show about 500,000 distinct CDR3 sequences, with less than 20% seen just once and around 16% held by the top ten. This material consisted of PBMCs, taken 5 to 6 days after the first yellow fever vaccination. The receptors stem from a man aged 18 to 29 who received the YFV17D yellow fever vaccine.

In its sample, this clonotype was seen a few times. J is TRBJ2-1 and V is TRBV5-1, with 15 bases that match TRBD2. V lost 3 bases and J lost 4; bases outside the gene matches: 8. This CDR3 has 18 residues. Germline CDR1 and CDR2: SGHRS and YFSETQ. This chain's CDR3 is CASSWPHGLAGGYNEQFF. CDR3 coding DNA: TGCGCCAGCAGCTGGCCCCATGGACTAGCGGGGGGGTACAATGAGCAGTTCTTC. The full variable domain, completed using reference TRBV5-1 and TRBJ2-1, is KAGVTQTPRYLIKTRGQQVTLSCSPISGHRSVSWYQQTPGQGLQFLFEYFSETQRNKGNFPGRFSGRQFSNSRSEMNVSTLELGDSALYLCASSWPHGLAGGYNEQFFGPGTRLTVL.

V usage is TRBV20-1 and J usage is TRBJ2-2, with TRBD1 identical over 10 bases. The CDR3 loop spans 18 amino acids. Trimming took 4 bases from V and 4 from J; bases not matched to a gene: 15. The germline V gene has CDR1 DFQATT and CDR2 SNEGSKA (reference sequence). This chain's CDR3 is CSATPDGTGDIFTGELFF. The CDR3 DNA sequence: TGCAGTGCTACCCCAGACGGGACAGGGGACATTTTCACCGGGGAGCTGTTTTTT.

This clonotype was observed many times. The chain combines TRBV10-3 with TRBJ1-6, with D possibly TRBD1 on 5 matching bases. CDR1 is ENHRY and CDR2 is SYGVKD in the germline V gene. V was shortened by 6 bases and J by 4 bases, with 16 bases between the two germline ends. The CDR3 is 16 amino acids. CDR3 region: CAIRDPRQTYNSPLHF. DNA of the CDR3: TGTGCCATCAGGGACCCAAGACAGACTTATAATTCACCCCTCCACTTT.

This chain links TRBV4-3 with TRBJ2-7; D is unresolved. V shed 0 bases and J shed 6 bases, with 9 bases lying between them. CDR3 length: 13 residues. Germline V gene sequence: CDR1 LGHNA, CDR2 YSLEER. Here the CDR3 reads CASSQDSETEQYF. The DNA for the CDR3 is TGCGCCAGCAGCCAAGATTCGGAGACCGAGCAGTACTTC.

The J gene is TRBJ1-1, the V gene TRBV7-8; no clear D. The CDR3 contains 13 residues. Germline assignment: CDR1 SGHVS and CDR2 FQNEAQ. Trimming pared 7 bases from V and 1 base from J, leaving 10 bases between. This chain's CDR3 is CASTDTENTEAFF. Here the CDR3 DNA reads TGTGCCAGCACCGATACCGAGAACACTGAAGCTTTCTTT.

The genes are TRBV4-2 and TRBJ2-3; D may be TRBD1 (5 bases). Trimming shortened V by 5 bases and J by 4 bases, and 10 bases separated the two germline ends. CDR3 length: 13 amino acids. The V gene's germline CDR1 is LGHNA and CDR2 YNFKEQ. CDR3 DNA sequence: TGTGCCAGCAGCGGGGCACCCGCAGATACGCAGTATTTT. It specifies CASSGAPADTQYF.

V usage is TRBV7-9 and J usage is TRBJ1-2; 9 bases align to TRBD1. This CDR3 has 13 amino acids. Germline V gene sequence: CDR1 SEHNR, CDR2 FQNEAQ (reference sequence). Germline trimming cut 5 bases from V and 8 bases from J; bases unmatched to any gene: 6. CDR3 coding DNA: TGTGCCAGCAGCCCAAACAGGGGGCAAGGCTACACCTTC. It yields the protein CASSPNRGQGYTF. The full variable domain, its missing parts supplied by reference TRBV7-9 and TRBJ1-2, is DTGVSQNPRHKITKRGQNVTFRCDPISEHNRLYWYRQTLGQGPEFLTYFQNEAQLEKSRLLSDRFSAERPKGSFSTLEIQRTEQGDSAMYLCASSPNRGQGYTFGSGTRLTVV.

At least ten counts were recorded for this clonotype. The gene calls are TRBV5-1 and TRBJ2-3; TRBD1 might be the D (6 bases). The CDR3 extends over 14 amino acids. Germline-derived CDR1 and CDR2 are SGHRS and YFSETQ. The V end lost 4 bases, the J end lost 5 bases, and 14 bases lay between the germline ends. DNA for the CDR3: TGCGCCAGCAGCCCCTTACAGGGAGAAGATACGCAGTATTTT. It codes for CASSPLQGEDTQYF.

V and J are TRBV7-2 and TRBJ2-7; TRBD2 might be the D (5 bases). Germline V CDR1 and CDR2: SGHTA, FQGNSA. Trimming pared 5 bases from V and 5 bases from J, leaving 13 bases between. CDR3 size: 13 residues. Here the CDR3 reads CASSRVGGDEQYV. Written as DNA, the CDR3 is TGTGCCAGCAGCAGAGTAGGAGGAGACGAGCAGTACGTC.

The gene calls are TRBV29-1 and TRBJ1-1; 8 nucleotides agree with TRBD1. Germline-derived CDR1 and CDR2 are SQVTM and ANQGSEA. The J segment lost 3 bases and the V segment lost 1 base, leaving 4 bases of the junction unmatched. The CDR3 is made up of 14 amino acids. CDR3 protein: CSVEGTGQDTEAFF. For the CDR3, the DNA is TGCAGCGTTGAAGGGACAGGGCAAGACACTGAAGCTTTCTTT.

This rearrangement joins TRBV20-1 to TRBJ1-6, with a weak D call TRBD1 (5 bases). This CDR3 has 14 amino acids. CDR1 and CDR2 from the germline V gene are DFQATT and SNEGSKA (reference sequence). V lost 1 base, J lost 13 bases, and 17 bases lay in between. The CDR3 loop is CSARAWDPSSPLHF. CDR3 bases: TGCAGTGCTAGAGCCTGGGACCCTTCTTCTCCCCTCCACTTT.

The J gene is TRBJ2-7, the V gene TRBV5-5; D uncertain. Germline CDR1 reads SGHKS; CDR2 reads YYEKEE (reference sequence). V lost 4 bases and J lost 4, with 12 bases in between. The CDR3 totals 13 residues. In nucleotides, the CDR3 is TGTGCCAGCAGCCCTGGGCTCCTGTACGAGCAGTACGTC. Protein product: CASSPGLLYEQYV.

The chain carries TRBV6-5 and TRBJ2-1, with 7 bases lining up with TRBD1. This CDR3 contains 17 residues. Looked up from germline, CDR1 is MNHEY and CDR2 is SVGAGI. J lost 7 bases, V lost 4 bases, and 16 bases had no gene match. The CDR3 sequence is CASSFRWTGWGLNEQFF. In DNA, the CDR3 is TGTGCCAGCAGTTTTAGGTGGACAGGATGGGGCTTAAATGAGCAGTTCTTC.

This clonotype was counted only a few times. V and J are TRBV4-1 and TRBJ2-2, with a weak D call TRBD2 (6 bases). V was clipped by 4 bases and J by 5 bases, with 17 bases between them. This CDR3 region has 16 residues. Germline assignment: CDR1 MGHRA and CDR2 YSYEKL. The CDR3 loop is CASSPTPGLTTGELFF. CDR3 nucleotides: TGCGCCAGCAGCCCTACCCCGGGACTGACGACCGGGGAGCTGTTTTTT.

In its sample, this clonotype was seen a few times. CDR3 amino acids: CASSRAGGRNIQYF. The CDR3 nucleotides are TGCGCCAGCAGTCGAGCAGGGGGCAGAAACATTCAGTACTTC. V and J are TRBV23-1 and TRBJ2-4; 8 bases are shared with TRBD1. TRBV23-1 is classed as an ORF, of uncertain function. Trimming took 4 bases from V and 6 from J; bases not matched to a gene: 5. This CDR3 contains 14 residues.

This clonotype showed up just a few times. The gene calls are TRBV20-1 and TRBJ1-6; possible D gene TRBD1, 6 bases. Trimming stripped 6 bases from V and 6 bases from J, with 24 bases between. The germline CDR1 and CDR2 sequences are DFQATT and SNEGSKA (reference sequence). This CDR3 comprises 17 residues. CDR3 coding DNA: TGCAGTGCGCTGGGAACGGGACACCCGAGGGCTAATTCACCCCTCCACTTT. This sequence encodes CSALGTGHPRANSPLHF.

The chain combines TRBV5-1 with TRBJ1-1; D is undetermined. Germline values: CDR1 SGHRS, CDR2 YFSETQ. There are 13 residues in the CDR3. The V and J ends lost 0 bases and 5 bases respectively, with 8 bases between them. The CDR3 region has the DNA TGCGCCAGCAGCTTGGCAGCGTGGACTGAAGCTTTCTTT. Amino acids: CASSLAAWTEAFF. The complete variable domain, with remaining parts taken from reference TRBV5-1 and TRBJ1-1, reads KAGVTQTPRYLIKTRGQQVTLSCSPISGHRSVSWYQQTPGQGLQFLFEYFSETQRNKGNFPGRFSGRQFSNSRSEMNVSTLELGDSALYLCASSLAAWTEAFFGQGTRLTVV.

The chain has TRBV24-1 and TRBJ2-1; 7 nucleotides line up with TRBD1. The germline CDR1 and CDR2 sequences are KGHDR and SFDVKD. Trimming cost V 2 bases and J 8 bases; bases outside gene matches: 5. The CDR3 extends over 14 amino acids. The CDR3 region has the DNA TGTGCCACCAGTGATTCGGACAGGAGCGATGAGCAGTTCTTC. Encoded protein: CATSDSDRSDEQFF.

This clonotype was detected ten times or more. The J gene is TRBJ2-3, the V gene TRBV27; the match to TRBD2 covers 7 bases. CDR3 length equals 13 residues. The V segment lost 7 bases and the J segment 3 bases; nucleotides outside the gene matches: 4. Germline values: CDR1 MNHEY, CDR2 SMNVEV (reference sequence). CDR3 DNA: TGTGCCAGCATGGGGGGGGGAACAGATACGCAGTATTTT. Translating it yields CASMGGGTDTQYF.

A few counts support this clonotype. The chain joins TRBV12-3 or TRBV12-4 to TRBJ2-1; D may be TRBD1 or TRBD2 (6 bases each). Deletions cut 1 base from V and 1 base from J, with 11 bases between. The CDR3 spans 16 residues. The CDR3 is CASSLGGARSYNEQFF. In DNA form, the CDR3 reads TGTGCCAGCAGTTTAGGGGGGGCGAGGTCCTACAATGAGCAGTTCTTC.

This clonotype was seen at least ten times. The CDR3 protein is CASRRSPMAGYTF. The DNA for the CDR3 is TGTGCCAGTAGAAGATCCCCGATGGCTGGCTACACCTTC. V usage is TRBV19 and J usage is TRBJ1-2; no definite D call. V dropped 6 bases and J dropped 7 bases, with 15 bases sitting between them. CDR3 length: 13 amino acids. Germline V CDR1 and CDR2: LNHDA, SQIVND (reference sequence).

This clonotype was seen a handful of times. The chain uses TRBV7-2 and TRBJ2-1; D uncertain. The CDR3 loop spans 15 amino acids. V lost 1 base to trimming and J lost 1 base, with 8 bases between them. Germline V gene lookup returns CDR1 SGHTA and CDR2 FQGNSA. The CDR3 DNA reads TGTGCCAGCAGCTTAGTTTGGGATTCCTACAATGAGCAGTTCTTC. Amino acid sequence: CASSLVWDSYNEQFF.

This clonotype occurred a few times. This sequence joins TRBV18 and TRBJ2-4; a possible D gene is TRBD1 (7 bases). V lost 3 bases and J 4 bases, leaving 16 bases between the germline ends. This CDR3 is built from 16 residues. CDR1 is KGHSH and CDR2 is LQKENI in the germline V gene. The CDR3 DNA reads TGTGCCAGCTCACCCCAGAGGCGGGACAGTAAAAACATTCAGTACTTC. Amino acid sequence: CASSPQRRDSKNIQYF.

The V call is TRBV2, the J call TRBJ2-1; tentatively, D is TRBD1 or TRBD2 (5 bases each). Germline CDR1 is SNHLY and CDR2 is FYNNEI. The CDR3 totals 18 residues. V shed 11 bases and J shed 0 bases, with 26 bases lying between them. The DNA for the CDR3 is TGTGCCTTCAGTCCAGCACGGGGCGTCTTGAGCTCCTACAATGAGCAGTTCTTC. Translation: CAFSPARGVLSSYNEQFF.

CDR3 sequence (DNA): TGTGCCAGCAGCTTAACTAGCCCCACAGATACGCAGTATTTT. This sequence encodes CASSLTSPTDTQYF. J is TRBJ2-3 and V is TRBV5-4; D perhaps matches TRBD2 (6 bases). Trimming shortened V by 2 bases and J by 2 bases, and 9 bases separated the two germline ends. Looked up from germline, CDR1 is SGHNT and CDR2 is YYREEE (reference sequence). The CDR3 length is 14 residues.

This sequence joins TRBV5-4 and TRBJ2-7; D perhaps matches TRBD2 (7 bases). The CDR3 runs 15 residues. Germline V lookup: CDR1 SGHNT, CDR2 YYREEE (reference sequence). V was clipped by 2 bases and J by 2 bases, with 14 bases between them. The CDR3 protein is CASSFGGGEPYEQYV. CDR3 DNA sequence: TGTGCCAGCAGCTTTGGAGGGGGGGAACCCTACGAGCAGTACGTC.

This clonotype has just a few counts. The CDR3 region has the DNA TGTGCCAGCAGCTTAAGTTCAACTAATGAAAAACTGTTTTTT. This sequence encodes CASSLSSTNEKLFF. The gene calls are TRBV7-6 and TRBJ1-4; D ambiguous. The CDR3 covers 14 residues. V was cut by 2 bases and J by 0 bases, with 4 bases left in between. From germline, CDR1 is SGHVS and CDR2 FNYEAQ.

This clonotype was counted between two and nine times. V gene TRBV20-1 combines with J gene TRBJ1-1, with D possibly being TRBD1 (6 bases). The V gene lost 6 bases and the J gene lost 3 bases, with 14 bases spanning the gap. This CDR3 has 13 residues. In germline, CDR1 is DFQATT, CDR2 SNEGSKA (reference sequence). The CDR3 loop is CSAHTGLDTEAFF. CDR3 sequence (DNA): TGCAGTGCGCACACAGGGTTGGACACTGAAGCTTTCTTT.

This clonotype has a handful of counts. The chain carries TRBV7-9 and TRBJ2-2; possible D gene TRBD1, 6 bases. Germline V CDR1 and CDR2: SEHNR, FQNEAQ (reference sequence). Trimming took off 8 bases at V and 9 bases at J, with 7 bases between the two ends. CDR3 length: 10 residues. As DNA, the CDR3 is TGTGCCAGCCAGGGGAGGGAGCTGTTTTTT. This codes for CASQGRELFF.

V usage is TRBV5-1 and J usage is TRBJ1-1, with a possible D match to TRBD1 (5 bases). Trimming took 4 bases from V and 6 from J, leaving 16 bases between them. There are 14 residues in the CDR3. Germline V gives CDR1 SGHRS, CDR2 YFSETQ. CDR3 coding DNA: TGCGCCAGCAGCCTTGGGACCGACAACCCTGAAGCTTTCTTT. Amino acids: CASSLGTDNPEAFF. The full variable domain, with the rest looked up from reference TRBV5-1 and TRBJ1-1, is KAGVTQTPRYLIKTRGQQVTLSCSPISGHRSVSWYQQTPGQGLQFLFEYFSETQRNKGNFPGRFSGRQFSNSRSEMNVSTLELGDSALYLCASSLGTDNPEAFFGQGTRLTVV.

This chain joins TRBV7-8 and TRBJ2-1, with 9 bases lining up with TRBD2. The V segment lost 2 bases and the J segment 4 bases; nucleotides outside the gene matches: 3. The germline V gene has CDR1 SGHVS and CDR2 FQNEAQ. There are 15 residues in the CDR3. As DNA, the CDR3 is TGTGCCAGCAGCTTATATCTAGCGGGATACAATGAGCAGTTCTTC. Protein: CASSLYLAGYNEQFF.

This clonotype has just a few counts. This sequence joins TRBV5-5 and TRBJ2-2; perhaps TRBD1 as D (6 bases). Trimming removed 4 bases from V and 2 bases from J, with 12 bases in between. Germline V gives CDR1 SGHKS, CDR2 YYEKEE (reference sequence). The CDR3 runs 15 residues. The CDR3 region has the DNA TGTGCCAGCAGCACGCGGACAGTAAACACCGGGGAGCTGTTTTTT. It encodes CASSTRTVNTGELFF.